The rows below give T cell receptor beta chains drawn from one sample of a study of siplizumab effects on memory and regulatory T cells. Clones were read by immunoSEQ multiplex PCR, and TCRdb kept only the in-frame ones, dropping some. The sample has around 87,000 clones; approximately 90% are singletons. Sample: CD4+ T cells sorted from blood. The source of these receptors is a human donor in good health. Both conserved end residues are part of each CDR3. A D gene is named only where the DNA matches it firmly. Not every row has a clone size; where given, it reads once, few, many or a size class.

CDR3: CASSQWGTGELFF
DNA: TGCGCCAGCAGCCAATGGGGGACCGGGGAGCTGTTTTTT
V: TRBV4-1
D: .
J: TRBJ2-2
size: .

CDR3: CASSAGPNTEAFF
DNA: TGTGCCAGCAGCGCCGGGCCGAACACTGAAGCTTTCTTT
V: TRBV2
D: .
J: TRBJ1-1
size: few

CDR3: CASRRAYRATDTQYF
DNA: TGTGCCAGCAGGAGAGCGTACAGGGCCACAGATACGCAGTATTTT
V: TRBV2
D: .
J: TRBJ2-3
size: .

CDR3: CASSDRGHSNEKLFF
DNA: TGTGCCAGCAGTGACAGGGGGCATAGTAATGAAAAACTGTTTTTT
V: TRBV6-1
D: TRBD1
J: TRBJ1-4
size: .

CDR3: CASRRQTNEKLFF
DNA: TGTGCCAGCAGAAGACAGACTAATGAAAAACTGTTTTTT
V: TRBV6-5
D: .
J: TRBJ1-4
size: .

CDR3: CSAQGGEQYF
DNA: TGCAGTGCTCAGGGCGGCGAGCAGTACTTC
V: TRBV20-1
D: .
J: TRBJ2-7
size: .

CDR3: CAWSVRFQGVGGELFF
DNA: TGTGCCTGGAGTGTACGGTTCCAGGGGGTCGGCGGGGAGCTGTTTTTT
V: TRBV30
D: TRBD1
J: TRBJ2-2
size: .

CDR3: CASRSPGRAGQVEQYF
DNA: TGTGCCAGTAGATCCCCTGGCAGGGCCGGTCAGGTCGAGCAGTACTTC
V: TRBV19
D: .
J: TRBJ2-7
size: .

CDR3: CASSTSSRAVFYGYTF
DNA: TGTGCCAGCAGCACCTCCTCCCGGGCTGTTTTTTATGGCTACACCTTC
V: TRBV7-9
D: .
J: TRBJ1-2
size: .

CDR3: CASSLRTGGNQPQHF
DNA: TGTGCCAGCAGCCTACGGACAGGGGGCAATCAGCCCCAGCATTTT
V: TRBV7-6
D: TRBD1
J: TRBJ1-5
size: .

CDR3: CASSSSNYNSPLHF
DNA: TGTGCCAGCAGCTCCTCGAATTACAATTCACCCCTCCACTTT
V: TRBV7-9
D: .
J: TRBJ1-6
size: .

CDR3: CASSPLRHEQFF
DNA: TGTGCCAGCTCACCACTCAGGCATGAGCAGTTCTTC
V: TRBV18
D: .
J: TRBJ2-1
size: .

CDR3: CASSPGQGQGYEQYF
DNA: TGTGCCAGCAGCCCCGGGCAGGGTCAGGGTTACGAGCAGTACTTC
V: TRBV6-6
D: .
J: TRBJ2-7
size: once

CDR3: CSATRRETQYF
DNA: TGCAGTGCTACTAGGCGAGAGACCCAGTACTTC
V: TRBV20-1
D: .
J: TRBJ2-5
size: .

CDR3: CASSLRQGEGEQYF
DNA: TGCGCCAGCAGCTTGCGTCAGGGAGAGGGCGAGCAGTACTTC
V: TRBV5-1
D: .
J: TRBJ2-7
size: .

CDR3: CASRVRAVTDTQYF
DNA: TGTGCCAGCAGGGTGAGGGCAGTTACAGATACGCAGTATTTT
V: TRBV7-8
D: .
J: TRBJ2-3
size: .

CDR3: CASSKTTGIMAEAFF
DNA: TGCGCCAGCAGCAAAACGACAGGGATTATGGCTGAAGCTTTCTTT
V: TRBV5-1
D: TRBD1
J: TRBJ1-1
size: .

CDR3: CASSPGQGQETQYF
DNA: TGTGCCAGCAGTCCAGGACAGGGACAAGAGACCCAGTACTTC
V: TRBV6-1
D: TRBD1
J: TRBJ2-5
size: .

CDR3: CASSLRRDTEAFF
DNA: TGTGCCAGCAGCTTACGGCGGGACACTGAAGCTTTCTTT
V: TRBV7-2
D: .
J: TRBJ1-1
size: .

CDR3: CASSPGTVGEQYF
DNA: TGTGCCAGCAGCCCCGGGACGGTGGGCGAGCAGTACTTC
V: TRBV11-2
D: .
J: TRBJ2-7
size: .

CDR3: CASSLDSNVLTF
DNA: TGTGCCAGCAGCTTAGACTCCAACGTCCTGACTTTC
V: TRBV7-2
D: .
J: TRBJ2-6
size: .

CDR3: CASSPTPSGNQPQHF
DNA: TGTGCCAGCTCACCTACCCCCTCGGGCAATCAGCCCCAGCATTTT
V: TRBV18
D: .
J: TRBJ1-5
size: .

CDR3: CASADRKETQYF
DNA: TGCGCCAGCGCGGACAGAAAAGAGACCCAGTACTTC
V: TRBV4-1
D: .
J: TRBJ2-5
size: .

CDR3: CASGYGQGQVDEQYF
DNA: TGTGCTAGTGGTTATGGCCAGGGACAAGTAGACGAGCAGTACTTC
V: TRBV12-5
D: .
J: TRBJ2-7
size: .

CDR3: CASSQDWDRAYNEQFF
DNA: TGCGCCAGCAGCCAAGACTGGGACAGAGCCTACAATGAGCAGTTCTTC
V: TRBV4-1
D: TRBD1
J: TRBJ2-1
size: .

CDR3: CASGLIGSNQPQHF
DNA: TGTGCTAGTGGTTTGATCGGTAGCAATCAGCCCCAGCATTTT
V: TRBV12-5
D: .
J: TRBJ1-5
size: .

CDR3: CASSAQAQHYGYTF
DNA: TGTGCCAGCAGTGCACAGGCTCAGCACTATGGCTACACCTTC
V: TRBV2
D: .
J: TRBJ1-2
size: few

CDR3: CASSKAHEGGATGELFF
DNA: TGTGCCAGCAGCAAAGCGCATGAAGGGGGAGCCACCGGGGAGCTGTTTTTT
V: TRBV21-1
D: .
J: TRBJ2-2
size: .

CDR3: CASSFQRGRPDTQYF
DNA: TGTGCCAGCAGCTTTCAGCGGGGTCGGCCAGATACGCAGTATTTT
V: TRBV7-3
D: TRBD2
J: TRBJ2-3
size: .

CDR3: CASRRTSGNDNEQFF
DNA: TGTGCCAGCAGGAGGACTAGCGGGAATGACAATGAGCAGTTCTTC
V: TRBV6-1
D: TRBD2
J: TRBJ2-1
size: .

CDR3: CASSLWGESNQPQHF
DNA: TGTGCCAGCAGCTTGTGGGGGGAGAGCAATCAGCCCCAGCATTTT
V: TRBV5-8
D: .
J: TRBJ1-5
size: few

CDR3: CASSLGAMNTEAFF
DNA: TGTGCCAGCAGCTTAGGGGCCATGAACACTGAAGCTTTCTTT
V: TRBV5-5
D: .
J: TRBJ1-1
size: few

CDR3: CSVGPSGTDTQYF
DNA: TGCAGCGTCGGACCGTCGGGCACAGATACGCAGTATTTT
V: TRBV29-1
D: .
J: TRBJ2-3
size: .

CDR3: CASSEAGGYGYTF
DNA: TGTGCCAGCAGTGAGGCCGGGGGCTATGGCTACACCTTC
V: TRBV2
D: .
J: TRBJ1-2
size: .

CDR3: CASSQTGGRQPQHF
DNA: TGTGCCAGCAGCCAAACAGGGGGCCGTCAGCCCCAGCATTTT
V: TRBV2
D: TRBD1
J: TRBJ1-5
size: once